This TCR beta chain was captured in a study of blood T cell repertoires in COVID-19. Study details: Sample material is recorded as cDNA or gDNA derived from T cells, B-cell-depleted T cells, or PBMCs.

Only in-frame clones appear in the TCRdb table, and some are missing; sequencing was by immunoSEQ multiplex PCR. The sample shows 150,000 to 200,000 clones, roughly 80% of them seen only once. The ends were cut back, 3 bases at V and 1 base at J, with 8 bases in the middle. The CDR3 length is 14 residues. Germline values: CDR1 SGHNT, CDR2 YYREEE (reference sequence). The chain uses TRBV5-4 and TRBJ1-3; D is possibly TRBD1 (6 bases). The sample was peripheral blood. The sequence derives from a man between 60 and 75 years old with active or convalescent COVID-19. CDR3 coding DNA: TGTGCCAGCAGCTCGCAGGGGTCTGGAAACACCATATATTTT. Protein product: CASSSQGSGNTIYF. The whole variable domain, filled in from reference TRBV5-4 and TRBJ1-3, reads ETGVTQSPTHLIKTRGQQVTLRCSSQSGHNTVSWYQQALGQGPQFIFQYYREEENGRGNFPPRFSGLQFPNYSSELNVNALELDDSALYLCASSSQGSGNTIYFGEGSWLTVV.